This T cell receptor (beta chain) came from a study of beta chain features in type 1 diabetes. The overall study: Summed over all samples, the examined sorted cells came to 85 million to 130 million.

Expressed TCRB transcripts were sequenced because the entire RNA isolate underwent reverse transcription. The protocol was immunoSEQ multiplex PCR, while the TCRdb copy is restricted to in-frame clones and leaves out a portion. The repertoire holds approximately 470,000 clones, roughly 31% seen once, with 0.06% to 0.07% in the top ten. CDR1 and CDR2 from the germline V gene are MDHEN and SYDVKM. The V and J ends lost 5 bases and 7 bases respectively, with 18 bases between them. The CDR3 extends over 14 amino acids. As for this clone: Its antigen is undetermined.

Whole-study findings and limits: Small HLA sub-analyses could not settle whether HLA shapes TCRB rearrangement.

This sequence joins TRBV28 and TRBJ2-7; no clear D. The sequence was collected from a man aged 18 to 29 in good health. The sequenced sample was naive CD4+ T cells from blood. CDR3 DNA: TGTGCCAGCAGTCCCGCAACACCCATTCGGGAGCAGTACTTC. It encodes CASSPATPIREQYF.